The next 27 T cell receptor beta chains were all read from a single sample in a study of blood T cell repertoires in COVID-19. Profiling relied on immunoSEQ multiplex PCR, and the TCRdb table lists in-frame clones only, not all of them. In the table there are 500,000 to 600,000 clones, around nine tenths of which are singletons. The specimen sequenced was peripheral blood. These receptors came from a woman in her fifties or sixties with COVID-19, enrolled during active disease.

The gene calls are TRBV28 and TRBJ2-7; D is unresolved. V lost 7 bases to trimming and J lost 9 bases, with 16 bases between them. The CDR3 covers 12 residues. The germline V gene has CDR1 MDHEN and CDR2 SYDVKM. In DNA form, the CDR3 reads TGTGCCAGCACCCTACCAGGAAGTGGGCAGTACTTC. This translates into CASTLPGSGQYF.

The chain couples TRBV19 to TRBJ1-1; 7 bases fit TRBD1. In germline, CDR1 is LNHDA, CDR2 SQIVND (reference sequence). CDR3 length equals 17 residues. The trim removed 2 bases at V and 1 base at J, leaving 10 bases unmatched. CDR3 nucleotides: TGTGCCAGTAGTATATCCCCCGGGACAGCGCCGAACACTGAAGCTTTCTTT. Residues: CASSISPGTAPNTEAFF.

This clone was seen only a few times. V and J are TRBV6-5 and TRBJ2-7; TRBD1 might be the D (6 bases). V was clipped by 6 bases and J by 2 bases, with 14 bases between them. CDR3 length: 14 residues. Looked up from germline, CDR1 is MNHEY and CDR2 is SVGAGI. This CDR3 reads CASRTGTPPYEQYF. CDR3 bases: TGTGCCAGCAGGACCGGGACACCCCCCTACGAGCAGTACTTC.

Notes on this clone: The sample holds other DNA sequences that translate to the same CDR3. The chain combines TRBV27 with TRBJ2-3, with 7 positions matching TRBD2. The germline V gene has CDR1 MNHEY and CDR2 SMNVEV (reference sequence). CDR3 size: 13 residues. With 3 bases clipped from V and 5 bases from J, the junction kept 2 bases outside the gene matches. The CDR3 sequence: CASSFGGGDTQYF. CDR3 bases: TGTGCCAGCAGTTTTGGCGGGGGAGATACGCAGTATTTT.

The gene calls are TRBV23-1 and TRBJ2-7; maybe TRBD2 (7 bases). TRBV23-1 is an ORF; its function is uncertain. The CDR3 consists of 14 residues. V dropped 11 bases and J dropped 4 bases, with 21 bases sitting between them. The CDR3 coding sequence is TGCGCCCGAGGAGGGGGGGCCAGGTGGTACGAGCAGTACTTC. This sequence encodes CARGGGARWYEQYF.

V is TRBV6-7 and J is TRBJ1-5; possibly TRBD1 for D (6 bases). TRBV6-7 has ORF status, its function being uncertain. This CDR3 is built from 16 residues. Trimming pared 2 bases from V and 6 bases from J, leaving 17 bases between. The CDR3 DNA reads TGTGCCAGCAGTTACGAGGGGGGGCGACGGGGTCAGCCCCAGCATTTT. Protein product: CASSYEGGRRGQPQHF.

The rearrangement links TRBV6-5 to TRBJ1-5; D unresolved. CDR3 length: 13 amino acids. In germline, CDR1 is MNHEY, CDR2 SVGAGI. Trimming removed 0 bases from V and 6 bases from J, with 6 bases in between. The CDR3 nucleotides read TGTGCCAGCAGTTACTCGCCGGGTCAGCCCCAGCATTTT. It is translated as CASSYSPGQPQHF.

The V call is TRBV27, the J call TRBJ1-1; the match to TRBD1 covers 11 bases. Germline CDR1 MNHEY, CDR2 SMNVEV (reference sequence). V lost 5 bases to trimming and J lost 6 bases; unmatched junction nucleotides: 11. This CDR3 is 16 amino acids long. CDR3 loop: CASSPGQGARRAEAFF. CDR3 sequence (DNA): TGTGCCAGCAGTCCAGGACAGGGGGCGCGGAGGGCTGAAGCTTTCTTT.

This clone was picked up a small number of times. The same CDR3 can be traced to other DNA sequences in this sample. The chain recombines TRBV12-3 or TRBV12-4 with TRBJ2-7; unclear D gene. The CDR3 is 11 residues long. Trimming took 3 bases from V and 4 from J, leaving 4 bases between them. CDR3 amino acids: CASSFLYEQYF. The CDR3 DNA follows: TGTGCCAGCAGTTTCCTTTACGAGCAGTACTTC.

In nucleotides, the CDR3 is TGTGCCAGCAGCATACGACAGGGAAGGAGCGGTGGCTACACCTTC. This encodes CASSIRQGRSGGYTF. This chain joins TRBV5-8 and TRBJ1-2; the match to TRBD1 covers 7 bases. Germline CDR1 SGHTS, CDR2 YDEGEE. This CDR3 is built from 15 residues. The ends lost 4 bases at V and 7 bases at J; junction bases unmatched: 13.

The genes are TRBV7-3 and TRBJ2-7; 10 bases match TRBD1. The CDR3 spans 16 residues. The junction had 11 bases not matched to a gene; V was cut back by 4 bases and J by 5 bases. Germline V lookup: CDR1 SGHTA, CDR2 FQGTGA. CDR3 region: CASSSRPGQGINEQYF. The CDR3 DNA follows: TGTGCCAGCAGCTCTAGACCGGGACAGGGGATCAACGAGCAGTACTTC.

The chain combines TRBV30 with TRBJ1-1, with a weak D call TRBD1 (5 bases). Trimming shortened V by 5 bases and J by 6 bases, and 13 bases separated the two germline ends. The CDR3 totals 12 residues. The germline gives CDR1 GTSNPN, CDR2 SVGIG (reference sequence). The CDR3 sequence is CAWVGWGAEAFF. The DNA for the CDR3 is TGTGCCTGGGTTGGCTGGGGGGCTGAAGCTTTCTTT. The whole variable domain, filled in from reference TRBV30 and TRBJ1-1, reads SQTIHQWPATLVQPVGSPLSLECTVEGTSNPNLYWYRQAAGRGLQLLFYSVGIGQISSEVPQNLSASRPQDRQFILSSKKLLLSDSGFYLCAWVGWGAEAFFGQGTRLTVV.

V and J are TRBV3-1 (or the pseudogene TRBV3-2) and TRBJ2-7; 7 bases match TRBD1. CDR1 is LGHDT and CDR2 is YNNKEL in the germline V gene (reference sequence). This CDR3 region has 16 residues. Germline trimming cut 1 base from V and 0 bases from J; bases unmatched to any gene: 6. The CDR3 protein is CASSQGGQQLSYEQYF. The CDR3, as DNA: TGTGCCAGCAGCCAAGGGGGACAGCAACTCTCCTACGAGCAGTACTTC.

This chain connects TRBV6-5 to TRBJ2-7, with D uncertain. V lost 0 bases and J lost 6, with 18 bases in between. CDR3 size: 16 residues. Germline values: CDR1 MNHEY, CDR2 SVGAGI. The CDR3 here is CASSYSWSPQAGEQYF. The CDR3 region has the DNA TGTGCCAGCAGTTACTCTTGGTCCCCGCAAGCTGGCGAGCAGTACTTC.

The chain combines TRBV6-1 with TRBJ2-1, with a weak D call TRBD1 (6 bases). Germline CDR1 is MNHNS and CDR2 is SASEGT. V lost 4 bases and J lost 4, with 17 bases in between. The CDR3 extends over 16 amino acids. The CDR3 loop is CASSGRDTGFYNEQFF. For the CDR3, the DNA is TGTGCCAGCAGTGGAAGGGACACTGGTTTTTACAATGAGCAGTTCTTC.

The chain couples TRBV12-3 or TRBV12-4 to TRBJ1-2; D not certain. Between the trimmed V and J ends, which lost 4 bases and 6 bases, there was a span of 6 bases. CDR3 length equals 11 residues. DNA for the CDR3: TGTGCCAGCAGTTATTGGCATGGCTACACCTTC. This sequence encodes CASSYWHGYTF.

J is TRBJ1-4 and V is TRBV5-4, with a possible D match to TRBD1 (5 bases). The CDR3 is made up of 14 amino acids. With 0 bases removed from V and 8 bases from J, the gap between germline ends came to 11 bases. From germline, CDR1 is SGHNT and CDR2 YYREEE (reference sequence). The CDR3 coding sequence is TGTGCCAGCAGCTTGGCGGGGGTGAAAGAAAAACTGTTTTTT. Protein sequence: CASSLAGVKEKLFF.

V and J are TRBV2 and TRBJ1-5; D not certain. Trimming left V 1 base short and J 3 bases short, with 7 bases between. CDR3 length equals 14 residues. Looked up from germline, CDR1 is SNHLY and CDR2 is FYNNEI. CDR3 nucleotide sequence: TGTGCCAGCAGTGAAGTCAGAAACAATCAGCCCCAGCATTTT. Its translation: CASSEVRNNQPQHF.

This clone was detected only once. V and J are TRBV6-6 and TRBJ1-1; D remains unclear. Germline-derived CDR1 and CDR2 are MNHNY and SVGAGI (reference sequence). This CDR3 region has 13 residues. V was clipped by 6 bases and J by 6 bases, with 14 bases between them. DNA for the CDR3: TGTGCCAGCAGCCCCCGGAGATGGGCTGAAGCTTTCTTT. Translated: CASSPRRWAEAFF.

The J gene is TRBJ2-7, the V gene TRBV18; the match to TRBD1 covers 9 bases. The trim removed 6 bases at V and 2 bases at J, leaving 5 bases unmatched. Germline V lookup: CDR1 KGHSH, CDR2 LQKENI. The CDR3 contains 14 residues. The CDR3 nucleotides read TGTGCCAGCTCCCAGGGACAGGGAGCCTACGAGCAGTACTTC. Its translation: CASSQGQGAYEQYF.

The CDR3 sequence is CASSHPLGGGHQETQYF. The CDR3 DNA reads TGTGCCAGCAGCCATCCCCTTGGCGGGGGGCACCAAGAGACCCAGTACTTC. The chain couples TRBV7-2 to TRBJ2-5; 8 bases match TRBD2. The CDR3 totals 17 residues. Germline loops: CDR1 SGHTA, CDR2 FQGNSA. With V trimmed by 5 bases and J by 0 bases, 11 bases remained unmatched.

This chain uses TRBV5-5 with TRBJ2-7; tentative D call: TRBD1 (7 bases). The V gene lost 4 bases and the J gene lost 2 bases, with 19 bases spanning the gap. The germline gives CDR1 SGHKS, CDR2 YYEKEE (reference sequence). The CDR3 is 16 amino acids. The CDR3 is CASSPLGGGTTYEQYF. CDR3 DNA: TGTGCCAGCAGCCCTCTAGGAGGGGGCACGACCTACGAGCAGTACTTC.

This rearrangement joins TRBV19 to TRBJ2-3; 10 nucleotides line up with TRBD1. Germline lookup yields CDR1 LNHDA and CDR2 SQIVND (reference sequence). The CDR3 has 15 residues. Losses at the gene ends were 8 bases for V and 4 bases for J; bases not matched to a gene: 9. The CDR3 DNA reads TGTGCCAGTCGCCTAGGGACAGGGGACCCAGATACGCAGTATTTT. This encodes CASRLGTGDPDTQYF. Filled out from reference TRBV19 and TRBJ2-3, the complete variable domain reads DGGITQSPKYLFRKEGQNVTLSCEQNLNHDAMYWYRQDPGQGLRLIYYSQIVNDFQKGDIAEGYSVSREKKESFPLTVTSAQKNPTAFYLCASRLGTGDPDTQYFGPGTRLTVL.

The chain links TRBV29-1 to TRBJ1-2; D is perhaps TRBD1 (5 bases). V lost 4 bases, J lost 3 bases, and 9 bases lay in between. The CDR3 contains 12 residues. The germline CDR1 and CDR2 sequences are SQVTM and ANQGSEA. CDR3 coding DNA: TGCAGCGTTGGCGGGGCAGACTATGGCTACACCTTC. This gives the protein CSVGGADYGYTF.

This clone was recorded only once. CDR3 DNA sequence: TGTGCCAGCTCACCTTCTTCGGGAGACAACACTGAAGCTTTCTTT. Translated: CASSPSSGDNTEAFF. V is TRBV18 and J is TRBJ1-1; D is uncertain. The CDR3 has 15 amino acids. CDR1 KGHSH and CDR2 LQKENI come from the germline V gene. Trimming removed 3 bases from V and 2 bases from J, with 13 bases in between. Based on the CDR3 plus reference TRBV18 and TRBJ1-1, the full variable domain is NAGVMQNPRHLVRRRGQEARLRCSPMKGHSHVYWYRQLPEEGLKFMVYLQKENIIDESGMPKERFSAEFPKEGPSILRIQQVVRGDSAAYFCASSPSSGDNTEAFFGQGTRLTVV.

J is TRBJ1-2 and V is TRBV30; weak D call: TRBD1 (5 bases). The CDR3 runs 14 residues. Deletions cut 3 bases from V and 3 bases from J, with 14 bases between. Per the germline V gene, CDR1 is GTSNPN and CDR2 is SVGIG (reference sequence). CDR3 in amino acids: CAWRRTRVDYGYTF. CDR3 nucleotides: TGTGCCTGGAGACGGACCAGGGTTGACTATGGCTACACCTTC.

The chain recombines TRBV4-1 with TRBJ1-4; maybe TRBD1 (6 bases). The CDR3 loop spans 14 amino acids. Germline V gene sequence: CDR1 MGHRA, CDR2 YSYEKL. Trimming took off 4 bases at V and 6 bases at J, with 12 bases between the two ends. The chain's CDR3 is CASSLVEGDEKLFF. CDR3 coding DNA: TGCGCCAGCAGCCTGGTCGAGGGGGATGAAAAACTGTTTTTT.